This T cell receptor beta chain was sequenced during a study of Ad26.COV2.S vaccination and SARS-CoV-2 variants (dated by TCRdb to the early 2020s). Study-wide context: Donors in the vaccine arm were drawn from COV1001, a multicentre, randomized, double-blind, placebo-controlled phase I-IIa trial testing Ad26.COV2.S in healthy adults. Dosing of Ad26.COV2.S was intramuscular, at either 5x10^10 or 1x10^11 viral particles, delivered as one shot or as two shots spaced 56 days apart. TCRbeta repertoire sequencing was used to assess the specificity and breadth of SARS-CoV-2-reactive T cell receptors after Ad26.COV2.S vaccination. The TCR-sequenced set comprised approximately 30 samples: about 19 Ad26.COV2.S vaccine recipients, 5 placebo recipients and 8 SARS-CoV-2 convalescent individuals. Participants in the trial were split at random into five groups of five each, receiving low-dose or high-dose Ad26.COV2.S once or twice, or else placebo on both occasions. Investigators remained blinded to trial group allocation during experiments and outcome assessment.

Here V drops 9 bases and J drops 3 bases, and the junction holds 8 bases not matched to any gene. The CDR3 runs 14 amino acids, cysteine and phenylalanine included. Kept here is only the CDR3 DNA, which spans 42 bases and is read in frame from base 1. The germline V gene specifies MNHEY as CDR1 and SVGAGI as CDR2. This specimen's treatment or condition label, per the study, means: approximately 18 received Ad26.COV2.S at low or high dose, single or two shots; 5 received placebo; per-sample allocation not given. For vaccine and placebo recipients, repertoires were sequenced using samples collected on day 63 after the first injection. Between 29 July and 7 August 2020, Cohort 1b enrolled approximately 26 adults aged 18-55 years at one site in Boston, USA. As a vaccine, Ad26.COV2.S was a replication-incompetent adenovirus type 26 vector that expressed a prefusion-stabilized SARS-CoV-2 spike protein derived from the original Wuhan strain.

The immunoSEQ Assay was the method used to sequence TCRbeta CDR3 regions. After extraction, genomic DNA underwent amplification by bias-controlled multiplex PCR, followed by high-throughput sequencing. The original methods were these. Collapsing and filtering of sequences were performed to quantify the absolute abundance of each unique TCRbeta CDR3 region. T cell fraction was estimated by normalization of TCRbeta template counts to usable DNA, with usable DNA being measured through amplification of reference genes present in all nucleated cells. Repertoire TCRs were annotated as SARS-CoV-2-specific when V gene, CDR3 amino acid sequence and J gene were exactly matched to a known reactive TCR set. The reference SARS-CoV-2 TCR set was derived from MIRA and filtered for enrichment in COVID-19-positive ImmuneCODE repertoires, a step that removed public or cross-reactive TCRs. Drawing on the MIRA antigens, annotated TCRs were analysed further at the level of specific ORF or position within ORF. Breadth was defined as annotated unique rearrangements over total unique productive rearrangements; depth was the summed frequency of those rearrangements. Two-sided Wilcoxon rank-sum tests were applied when comparing TCR breadth between groups. TCRdb limited this immuneACCESS table to in-frame rearrangements with V and J called. A share of clones is missing; checked studies link under half to unresolved V genes, and the rest is unexplained. V, J and clone size were drawn from that table, and D and trimming were deduced from the DNA. The sample contains hundreds of thousands of clones, 89% of them found a single time. The ten largest account for approximately 1.5% of the sample.

What the work shows at the level of the full study, not this receptor alone: Substantial breadth of spike-specific CD8+ and CD4+ T cell responses was reported after vaccination. Higher spike-specific TCR breadth was observed in Ad26.COV2.S recipients than in placebo recipients (P = 0.0014). Vaccine and placebo recipients had similar non-spike TCR breadth, a finding consistent with the vaccine containing only spike. Comparing responses between vaccine doses or regimens was not something the study was powered to do. The authors noted that the TCR breadth and depth analyses may have underestimated total T cell responses.

A remark on this clone: Its antigen remains unidentified. Base qualities are not at hand, and no much larger clone is one base apart.

The origin of this receptor is a person aged 18-60 years who received the Ad26.COV2.S COVID-19 vaccine or a placebo. The sample in question was peripheral blood, obtained in a trial of Ad26.COV2.S vaccine versus placebo. Recombination linked TRBV6-5 to TRBJ2-7; 10 central bases correspond to TRBD1. The encoded CDR3 is CASYSGTGDYEQYF. The nucleotide sequence reads as follows: TGTGCCAGTTATTCCGGGACAGGGGACTACGAGCAGTACTTC.